This TCR beta chain was retrieved from a study of breast tumors, draining lymph nodes, adjacent tissues. TCRdb itself ran the multiplex PCR reads through MiXCR, one entry per CDR3 protein. The table records over 15,000 distinct CDR3 sequences, 63% of them present only once. Germline V gene lookup returns CDR1 SGHTA and CDR2 FQGNSA. Trimming took 1 base from V and 5 from J, leaving 6 bases between them. There are 12 residues in the CDR3. This clonotype was obtained from a female donor with breast cancer. Some clones in this sample may be carry-over from other donors' samples. The V and J genes are TRBV7-2 and TRBJ2-7; D is unresolved. The specimen sequenced was tumor-adjacent breast tissue. CDR3 region: CASSLGLDEQYF. As DNA, the CDR3 is TGTGCCAGCAGCTTAGGTCTGGACGAGCAGTACTTC.